These 4 T cell receptor beta chains share one sample of origin, sequenced in a study of tumor-infiltrating lymphocytes in primary liver carcinoma. The authors took blood RNA from unsorted whole blood and also extracted germline DNA. A constant-region primer primed TCR beta cDNA synthesis from roughly 510 ng of total RNA. Researchers made the TCR beta libraries by running three nested multiplex PCR rounds with slightly modified ARM-PCR. For around 9 cycles apiece, the opening two PCR rounds ran with TRBV1-TRBV30 forward primers and a C-beta reverse primer. TCRdb reanalysed the multiplex PCR reads using MiXCR and keeps one entry per CDR3 protein. The sample lists about 310,000 distinct CDR3 sequences; approximately 54% were seen once. Material for sequencing was peripheral blood. Every receptor here comes from a woman between 25 and 40 years old with primary liver carcinoma and hepatitis B virus infection.

This clonotype was observed once. CDR3: CASSLRAAQFF. The DNA for the CDR3 is TGTGCCAGCAGCTTACGGGCCGCCCAGTTCTTC. This chain links TRBV7-9 with TRBJ2-1; D is unresolved. Trimming took off 2 bases at V and 13 bases at J, with 9 bases between the two ends. The CDR3 totals 11 residues. Germline values: CDR1 SEHNR, CDR2 FQNEAQ (reference sequence).

This clonotype is a singleton in its sample. The chain couples TRBV4-2 to TRBJ1-1, with 7 bases aligning to TRBD1. Germline V CDR1 and CDR2: LGHNA, YNFKEQ. CDR3 length: 16 residues. V was clipped by 4 bases and J by 0 bases; unmatched bases: 8. The CDR3 loop reads CASSPTGRSMNTEAFF. CDR3 DNA: TGTGCCAGCAGCCCGACAGGGAGGAGTATGAACACTGAAGCTTTCTTT.

The chain combines TRBV4-1 with TRBJ2-2; 9 nucleotides align to TRBD1. The CDR3 spans 15 residues. In germline, CDR1 is MGHRA, CDR2 YSYEKL. The ends lost 4 bases at V and 5 bases at J; junction bases unmatched: 5. The CDR3 bases are TGCGCCAGCAGCCCCTGGGACAGGGCGACCGGGGAGCTGTTTTTT. It is translated as CASSPWDRATGELFF.

This clonotype was counted a single time. A read error is likely, as this CDR3 ends without the conserved phenylalanine or tryptophan. The chain combines TRBV11-2 with TRBJ2-1; D not resolved. Deletions cut 0 bases from V and 6 bases from J, with 6 bases between. The germline gives CDR1 SGHAT, CDR2 FQNNGV. This CDR3 has 13 residues. DNA of the CDR3: TGTGCCAGCAGCTTAGATCGGGCCAATGAGCAGTTCTCC. Translation: CASSLDRANEQFS.